This entry is about one T cell receptor (beta chain). As yet, its antigen is unknown. The data were taken from a study of T cell responses to AZD1222 COVID-19 vaccine. Study conclusions and caveats: The number of AZD1222 recipients seropositive at baseline was only five to seven. There were mostly white British donors and more females than males, and clonal diversity was possibly underestimated.

This CDR3 has 16 amino acids. CDR1 and CDR2 from the germline V gene are LNHDA and SQIVND (reference sequence). V gave up 6 bases and J gave up 0 bases; unmatched junction bases: 7. Pooled together were second doses at about 4 or about 12 weeks. Data came from immunoSEQ multiplex PCR; TCRdb stores just in-frame clones and leaves some out. The data contain about 130,000 clones, roughly nine tenths of them singletons. This TCR was sampled from an adult who received the AZD1222 COVID-19 vaccine. The sequencing here drew on peripheral blood, taken 28 days after the second AZD1222 dose. The chain links TRBV19 to TRBJ2-5; 10 bases line up with TRBD2. CDR3 sequence: CASSSGLADYQETQYF. CDR3 DNA sequence: TGTGCCAGTAGCTCAGGACTAGCGGACTACCAAGAGACCCAGTACTTC.